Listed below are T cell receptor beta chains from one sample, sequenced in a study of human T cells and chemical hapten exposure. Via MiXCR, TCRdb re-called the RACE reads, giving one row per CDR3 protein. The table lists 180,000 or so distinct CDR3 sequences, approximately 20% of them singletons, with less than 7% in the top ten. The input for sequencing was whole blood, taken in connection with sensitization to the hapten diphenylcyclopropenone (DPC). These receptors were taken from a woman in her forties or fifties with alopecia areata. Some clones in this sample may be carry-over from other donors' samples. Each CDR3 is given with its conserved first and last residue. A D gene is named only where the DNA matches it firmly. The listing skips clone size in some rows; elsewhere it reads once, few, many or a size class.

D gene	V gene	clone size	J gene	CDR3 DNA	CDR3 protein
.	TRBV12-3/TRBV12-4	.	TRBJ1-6	TGTGCCAGCAGTGAAACAGGGTATGGTTCACCCCTCCACTTT	CASSETGYGSPLHF
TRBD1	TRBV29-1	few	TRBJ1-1	TGCAGCGTTGAAGACACAGGGGTTGACTGGGCTTTCTTT	CSVEDTGVDWAFF
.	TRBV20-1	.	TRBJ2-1	TGCAGTGCTAGCCGGGTTGACAATGAGCAGTTCTTC	CSASRVDNEQFF
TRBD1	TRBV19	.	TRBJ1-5	TGTGCCAGTAGTACACAGGGGCTAAGTAATCAGCCCCAGCATTTT	CASSTQGLSNQPQHF
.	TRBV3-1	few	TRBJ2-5	TGTGCCAGCAGCCAACAACGAGAGACCCAGTACTTC	CASSQQRETQYF
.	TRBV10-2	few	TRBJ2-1	TGCGCCAGCAGTGGATACGGGGACAATGAGCAGTTCTTC	CASSGYGDNEQFF
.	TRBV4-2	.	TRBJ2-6	TGTGCCAGCAGCCCTAGAAGGACGGCCGGTAGTGGGGCCAACGTCCTGACTTTC	CASSPRRTAGSGANVLTF
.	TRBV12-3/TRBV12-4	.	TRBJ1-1	TGTGCCAGCAGTTTTGGCAGGGGTAACGGTGCTTTCTTT	CASSFGRGNGAFF
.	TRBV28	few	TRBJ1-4	TGTGCCAGCAGAACAGGGCTGCATGAAAAACTGTTTTTT	CASRTGLHEKLFF
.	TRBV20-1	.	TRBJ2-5	TGCAGTGCTACCGAACACCTAACAGGGCCCCAAGAGACCCAGTACTTC	CSATEHLTGPQETQYF
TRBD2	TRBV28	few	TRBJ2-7	TGTGCCAGCAGCCTCAGGACTAGCGGAACCTACGAGCAGTACTTC	CASSLRTSGTYEQYF
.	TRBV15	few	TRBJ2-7	TGTGCCACCATGGGGGTTAGCTCCTACGAGCAGTACTTC	CATMGVSSYEQYF
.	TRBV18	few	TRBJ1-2	TGTGCCAGCTCACCAGGGGAAAACTATGGCTACACCTTC	CASSPGENYGYTF
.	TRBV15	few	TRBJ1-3	TGTGCCACCAGCAATGGGGGCTCTGGAAACACCATATATTTT	CATSNGGSGNTIYF
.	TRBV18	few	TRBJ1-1	TGTGCCAGCTCACCCGGGGGGCTGACCACTGAAGCTTTCTTT	CASSPGGLTTEAFF
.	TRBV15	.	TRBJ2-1	TGTGCCACCAGCAGAGTTGGAGCGGGCTCCTACAATGAGCAGTTCTTC	CATSRVGAGSYNEQFF
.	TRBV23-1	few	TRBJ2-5	TGCGCCAGCAGTCGAGTTGGGACCCAGTACTTC	CASSRVGTQYF
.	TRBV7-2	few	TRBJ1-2	TGTGCCAGCAGCTTAAGCGGTCGTGACTATGGCTACACCTTC	CASSLSGRDYGYTF
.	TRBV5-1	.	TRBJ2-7	TGCGCCAGCAGCTTGGTGGGTCCCCTTCAGCAGTACTTC	CASSLVGPLQQYF
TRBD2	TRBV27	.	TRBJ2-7	TGTGCCAGCAGTTTATCCCTAGGACTAGCGCCTTGGGAGCAGTACTTC	CASSLSLGLAPWEQYF
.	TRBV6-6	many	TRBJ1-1	TGTGCCAGCAGCGACCCCCCAGGGGCAGCTGAAGCTTTCTTT	CASSDPPGAAEAFF
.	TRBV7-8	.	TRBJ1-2	TGTGCCAGCAGCTTACTAGAAAACTATGGCTACACCTTC	CASSLLENYGYTF
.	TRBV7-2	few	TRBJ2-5	TGTGCCAGCAGCTTTGGGGGCGGGGGCGAAGGAGAGACCCAGTACTTC	CASSFGGGGEGETQYF
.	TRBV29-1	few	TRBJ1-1	TGCAGCGTTGAAAAGGGTGGGGACACTGAAGCTTTCTTT	CSVEKGGDTEAFF
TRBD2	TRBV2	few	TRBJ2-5	TGTGCCAGCAAGGGGACTAGCGGACAGGTCGGAGAGACCCAGTACTTC	CASKGTSGQVGETQYF
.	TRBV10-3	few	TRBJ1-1	TGTGCCATCAGTGAGTCAGGGAACAAGAACACTGAAGCTTTCTTT	CAISESGNKNTEAFF
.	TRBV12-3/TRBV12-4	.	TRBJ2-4	TGTGCCAGCAGTTTATACGGGGGCATTCAGTACTTC	CASSLYGGIQYF
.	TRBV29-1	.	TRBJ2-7	TGCAGCGTTGTATTCTACTCCTACGAGCAGTACTTC	CSVVFYSYEQYF
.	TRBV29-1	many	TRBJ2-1	TGCAGCGTTGAAAAGGGCTTCGGTGAGCAGTTCTTC	CSVEKGFGEQFF
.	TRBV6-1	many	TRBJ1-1	TGTGCCAGCAGTGCAAGGACGGAGACAACTGAAGCTTTCTTT	CASSARTETTEAFF
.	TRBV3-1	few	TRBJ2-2	TGTGCCAGCAGCCGGACCTACACCGGGGAGCTGTTTTTT	CASSRTYTGELFF
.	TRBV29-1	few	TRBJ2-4	TGCAGCGTTGTCCGGGTGGCCAAAAACATTCAGTACTTC	CSVVRVAKNIQYF
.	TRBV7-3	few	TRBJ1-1	TGTGCCAGCAGCTTAATGGGTGGCACTGAAGCTTTCTTT	CASSLMGGTEAFF
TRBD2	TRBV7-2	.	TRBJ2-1	TGTGCCAGCAGCTTAGGTCTTGGGGGGGGAAGCTCCTACAATGAGCAGTTCTTC	CASSLGLGGGSSYNEQFF
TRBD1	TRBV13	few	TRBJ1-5	TGTGCCAGCAGCAGGGGACAGGTGGGGGTCGGCAATCAGCCCCAGCATTTT	CASSRGQVGVGNQPQHF
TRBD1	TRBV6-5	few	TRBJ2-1	TGTGCCAGCAGTCCCGGACAGGCCGGGCAGTTCTTC	CASSPGQAGQFF
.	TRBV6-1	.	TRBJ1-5	TGTGCCAGCTGCCGGGACTACCGACAGCCCCAGCATTTT	CASCRDYRQPQHF
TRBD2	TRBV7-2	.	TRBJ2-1	TGTGCCAGCAGGCCTTATACTAGCGGGAGAGCCGAGCAGTTCTTC	CASRPYTSGRAEQFF
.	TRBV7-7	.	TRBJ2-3	TGTGCCAGCAGCTTAAATAGCGGTAGCACAGATACGCAGTATTTT	CASSLNSGSTDTQYF
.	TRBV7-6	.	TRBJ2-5	TGTGCCAGCAGCTTAAGGCTGGAGGAGACCCAGTACTTC	CASSLRLEETQYF
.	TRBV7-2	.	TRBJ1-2	TGTGCCAGCAGCTTTGGGACCGAGGCCCCTTATGGCTACACCTTC	CASSFGTEAPYGYTF
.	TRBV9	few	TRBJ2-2	TGTGCCAGCAGCGTAGAAGTTTTGGGGTCGACCGGGGAGCTGTTTTTT	CASSVEVLGSTGELFF
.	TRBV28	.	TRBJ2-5	TGTGCCAGCACCCCTGCAGGGATCCAAGAGACCCAGTACTTC	CASTPAGIQETQYF
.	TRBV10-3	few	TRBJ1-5	TGTGCCATCAGTGAATCAGGGACCAATCAGCCCCAGCATTTT	CAISESGTNQPQHF
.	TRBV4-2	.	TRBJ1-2	TGTGCCAGCAGCCAGGCGTCTACAGGGCTAAGCTATGGCTACACCTTC	CASSQASTGLSYGYTF
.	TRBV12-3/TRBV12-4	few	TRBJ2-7	TGTGCCAGCAGTTTAGCGCTGCCCGGTTTGGACGAAATATGGCGCGAGCAGTACTTC	CASSLALPGLDEIWREQYF
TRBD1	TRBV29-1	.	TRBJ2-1	TGCAGCGTTGATCGGACAGGGGCCTACAATGAGCAGTTCTTC	CSVDRTGAYNEQFF
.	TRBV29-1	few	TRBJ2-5	TGCAGCGTTGAAGGAGGGGGGGCTAGAGAGACCCAGTACTTC	CSVEGGGARETQYF
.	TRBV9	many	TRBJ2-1	TGTGCCAGCAGCCCTCGGATAGGGGAATACAATGAGCAGTTCTTC	CASSPRIGEYNEQFF
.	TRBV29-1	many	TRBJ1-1	TGCAGCGTTGAGCCCTTCACGGGGACTGAAGCTTTCTTT	CSVEPFTGTEAFF
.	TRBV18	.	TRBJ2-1	TGTGCCAGCTCACCACTCCCTCCCGGCGGTTCCTACAATGAGCAGTTCTTC	CASSPLPPGGSYNEQFF
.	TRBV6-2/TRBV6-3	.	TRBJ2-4	TGTGCCAGCAAGAGCATAGCCAAAAACATTCAGTACTTC	CASKSIAKNIQYF
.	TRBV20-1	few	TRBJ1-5	TGCAGTGCCGGTATCGGGGGCAATCAGCCCCAGCATTTT	CSAGIGGNQPQHF